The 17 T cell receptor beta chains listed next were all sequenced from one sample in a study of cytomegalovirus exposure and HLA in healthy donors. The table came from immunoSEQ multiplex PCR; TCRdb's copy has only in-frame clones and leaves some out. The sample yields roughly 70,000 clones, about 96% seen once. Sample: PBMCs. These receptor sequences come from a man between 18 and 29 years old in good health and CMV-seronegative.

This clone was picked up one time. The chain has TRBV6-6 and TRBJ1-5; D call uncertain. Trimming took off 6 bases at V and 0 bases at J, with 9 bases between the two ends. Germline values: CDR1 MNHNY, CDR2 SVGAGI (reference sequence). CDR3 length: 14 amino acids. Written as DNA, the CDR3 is TGTGCCAGCAGACCGGGTCATAGCAATCAGCCCCAGCATTTT. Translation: CASRPGHSNQPQHF.

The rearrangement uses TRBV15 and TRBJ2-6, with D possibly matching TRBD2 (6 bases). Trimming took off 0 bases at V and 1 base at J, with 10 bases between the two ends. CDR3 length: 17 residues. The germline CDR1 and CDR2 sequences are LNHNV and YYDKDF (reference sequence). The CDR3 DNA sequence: TGTGCCACCAGCAGAGAGGGGGGTAGGTCTGGGGCCAACGTCCTGACTTTC. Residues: CATSREGGRSGANVLTF.

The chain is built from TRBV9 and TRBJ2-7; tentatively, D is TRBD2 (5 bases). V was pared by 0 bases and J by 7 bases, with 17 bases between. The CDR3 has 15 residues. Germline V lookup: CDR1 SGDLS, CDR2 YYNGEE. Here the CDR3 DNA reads TGTGCCAGCAGCGTAGATTTGCGGCCCGAGCGGGAGCAGTACTTC. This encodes CASSVDLRPEREQYF.

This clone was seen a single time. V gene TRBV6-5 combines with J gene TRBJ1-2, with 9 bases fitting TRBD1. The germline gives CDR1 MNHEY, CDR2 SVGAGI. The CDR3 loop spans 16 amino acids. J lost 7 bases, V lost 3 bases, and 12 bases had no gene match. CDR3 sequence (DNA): TGTGCCAGCAGTTATAGAGGGGGGACAGGGTCCGGTGGCTACACCTTC. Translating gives CASSYRGGTGSGGYTF.

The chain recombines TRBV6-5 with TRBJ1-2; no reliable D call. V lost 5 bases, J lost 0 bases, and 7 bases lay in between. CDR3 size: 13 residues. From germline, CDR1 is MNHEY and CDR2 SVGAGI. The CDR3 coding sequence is TGTGCCAGCAGTCGTCCAGCTAACTATGGCTACACCTTC. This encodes CASSRPANYGYTF.

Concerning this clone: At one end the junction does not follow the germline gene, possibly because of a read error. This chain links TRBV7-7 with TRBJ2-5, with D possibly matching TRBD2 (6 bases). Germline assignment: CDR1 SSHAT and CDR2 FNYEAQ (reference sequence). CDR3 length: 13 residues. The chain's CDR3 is CASSPVGGETQYF. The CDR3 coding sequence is TGTGCTAGCAGCCCCGTGGGGGGAGAGACCCAGTACTTC.

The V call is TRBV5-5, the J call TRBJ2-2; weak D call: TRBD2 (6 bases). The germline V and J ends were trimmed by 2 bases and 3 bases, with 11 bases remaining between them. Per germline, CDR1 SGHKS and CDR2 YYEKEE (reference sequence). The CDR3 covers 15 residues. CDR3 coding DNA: TGTGCCAGCAGCTTATCGGGGGAACACACCGGGGAGCTGTTTTTT. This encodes CASSLSGEHTGELFF.

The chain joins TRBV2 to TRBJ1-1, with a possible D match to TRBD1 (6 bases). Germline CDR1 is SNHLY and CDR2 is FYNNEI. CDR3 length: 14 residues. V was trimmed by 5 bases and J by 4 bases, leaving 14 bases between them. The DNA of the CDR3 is TGTGCCAGCAGTCAACAGGGCGGTCGCACTGAAGCTTTCTTT. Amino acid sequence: CASSQQGGRTEAFF.

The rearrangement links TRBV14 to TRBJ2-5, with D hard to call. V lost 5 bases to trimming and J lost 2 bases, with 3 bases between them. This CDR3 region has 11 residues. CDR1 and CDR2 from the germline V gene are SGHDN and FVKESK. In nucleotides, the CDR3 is TGTGCCAGCAGCTCTCAAGAGACCCAGTACTTC. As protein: CASSSQETQYF.

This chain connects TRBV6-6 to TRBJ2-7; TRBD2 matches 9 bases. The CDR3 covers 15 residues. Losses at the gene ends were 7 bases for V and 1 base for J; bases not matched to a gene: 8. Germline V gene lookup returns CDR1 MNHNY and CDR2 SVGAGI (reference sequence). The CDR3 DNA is TGTGCCAGCAAGGGAACTAGCGGGCAATCCTACGAGCAGTACTTC. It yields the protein CASKGTSGQSYEQYF.

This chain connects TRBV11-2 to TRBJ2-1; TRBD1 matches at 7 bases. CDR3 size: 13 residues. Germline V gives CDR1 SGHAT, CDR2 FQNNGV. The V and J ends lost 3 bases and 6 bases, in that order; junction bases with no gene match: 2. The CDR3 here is CASSFDRVNEQFF. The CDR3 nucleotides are TGTGCCAGCAGCTTCGACAGGGTCAATGAGCAGTTCTTC.

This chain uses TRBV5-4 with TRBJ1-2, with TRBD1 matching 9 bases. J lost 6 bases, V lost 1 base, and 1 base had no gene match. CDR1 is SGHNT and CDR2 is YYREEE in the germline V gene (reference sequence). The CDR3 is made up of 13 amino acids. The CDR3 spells CASSLTGGHGYTF. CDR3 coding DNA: TGTGCCAGCAGCTTGACAGGGGGCCATGGCTACACCTTC.

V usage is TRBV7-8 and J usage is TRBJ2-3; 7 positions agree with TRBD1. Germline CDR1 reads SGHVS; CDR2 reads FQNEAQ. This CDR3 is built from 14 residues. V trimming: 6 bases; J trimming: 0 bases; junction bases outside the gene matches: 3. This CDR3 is CASSRDSSTDTQYF. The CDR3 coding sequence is TGTGCCAGCAGTCGGGACAGTAGCACAGATACGCAGTATTTT.

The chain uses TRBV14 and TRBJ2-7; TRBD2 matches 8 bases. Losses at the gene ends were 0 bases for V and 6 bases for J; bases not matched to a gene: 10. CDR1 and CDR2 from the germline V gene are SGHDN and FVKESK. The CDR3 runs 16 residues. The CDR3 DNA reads TGTGCCAGCAGCCAAGATTGGACGGGAGGGCCGATCGAGCAGTACTTC. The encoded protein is CASSQDWTGGPIEQYF.

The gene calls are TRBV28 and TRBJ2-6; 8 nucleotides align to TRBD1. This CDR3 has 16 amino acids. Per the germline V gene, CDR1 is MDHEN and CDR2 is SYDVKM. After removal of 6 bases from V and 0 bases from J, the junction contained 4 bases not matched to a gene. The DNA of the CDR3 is TGTGCCAGCAGCACGACAGGGGCCTCTGGGGCCAACGTCCTGACTTTC. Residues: CASSTTGASGANVLTF.

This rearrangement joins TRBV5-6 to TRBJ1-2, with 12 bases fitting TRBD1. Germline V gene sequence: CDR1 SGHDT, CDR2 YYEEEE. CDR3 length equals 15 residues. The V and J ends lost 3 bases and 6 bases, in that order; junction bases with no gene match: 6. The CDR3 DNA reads TGTGCCAGCAGCTCTCGGGACAGGGGGCGAGATGGCTACACCTTC. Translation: CASSSRDRGRDGYTF.

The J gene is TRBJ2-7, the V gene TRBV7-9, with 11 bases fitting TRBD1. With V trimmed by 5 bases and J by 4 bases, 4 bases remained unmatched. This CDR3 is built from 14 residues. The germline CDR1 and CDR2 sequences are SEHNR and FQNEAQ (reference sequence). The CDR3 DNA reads TGTGCCAGCAGCCACCGGGACAGGGGGTACGAGCAGTACTTC. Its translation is CASSHRDRGYEQYF.